This TCR beta chain was recorded in a study of blood T cell repertoires in COVID-19. On the study more broadly: COVID-19 samples collected from the United States, Italy and Spain covered acute and convalescent phases. Sources were T cells, B-cell-depleted T cells, or PBMCs; the material itself was cDNA or gDNA.

Original methodology: Reference gene primer amplification in the assay estimated nucleated cell counts. Profiled with immunoSEQ multiplex PCR; TCRdb holds only in-frame clones, not every one. V and J calls and clone size come straight from that table; D and trimming were deduced from the DNA. The table records some 80,000 clones, approximately 85% of them present only once. The CDR3 consists of 15 residues. This clone was detected only once. This chain connects TRBV21-1 to TRBJ2-3; the D call in the table, TRBD2, was not verified against the DNA. TRBV21-1 is deemed a pseudogene. Sequencing input: peripheral blood. The clonotype originates from a man between 60 and 75 years old with COVID-19, enrolled during active disease. CDR3 DNA: TGTGCCAGCAGCAACCTGCGGGAGGAGGCAGATACGCAGTATTTT. Translating gives CASSNLREEADTQYF.